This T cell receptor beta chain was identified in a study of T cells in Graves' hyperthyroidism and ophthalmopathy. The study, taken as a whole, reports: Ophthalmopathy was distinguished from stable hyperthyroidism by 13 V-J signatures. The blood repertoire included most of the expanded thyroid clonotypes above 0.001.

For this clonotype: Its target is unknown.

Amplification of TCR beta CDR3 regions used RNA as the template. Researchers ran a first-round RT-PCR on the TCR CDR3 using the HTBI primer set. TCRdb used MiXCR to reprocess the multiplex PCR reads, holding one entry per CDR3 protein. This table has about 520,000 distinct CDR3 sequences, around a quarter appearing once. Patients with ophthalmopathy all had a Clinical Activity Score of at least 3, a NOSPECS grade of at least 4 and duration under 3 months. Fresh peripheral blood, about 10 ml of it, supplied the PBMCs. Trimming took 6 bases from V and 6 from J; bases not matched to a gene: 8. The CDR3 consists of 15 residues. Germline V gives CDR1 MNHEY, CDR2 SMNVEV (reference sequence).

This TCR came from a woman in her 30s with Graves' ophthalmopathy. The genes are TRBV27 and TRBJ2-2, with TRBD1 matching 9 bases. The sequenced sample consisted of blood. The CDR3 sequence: CASSPGQGFPGELFF. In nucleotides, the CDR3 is TGTGCCAGCAGCCCGGGACAGGGTTTTCCCGGGGAGCTGTTTTTT.